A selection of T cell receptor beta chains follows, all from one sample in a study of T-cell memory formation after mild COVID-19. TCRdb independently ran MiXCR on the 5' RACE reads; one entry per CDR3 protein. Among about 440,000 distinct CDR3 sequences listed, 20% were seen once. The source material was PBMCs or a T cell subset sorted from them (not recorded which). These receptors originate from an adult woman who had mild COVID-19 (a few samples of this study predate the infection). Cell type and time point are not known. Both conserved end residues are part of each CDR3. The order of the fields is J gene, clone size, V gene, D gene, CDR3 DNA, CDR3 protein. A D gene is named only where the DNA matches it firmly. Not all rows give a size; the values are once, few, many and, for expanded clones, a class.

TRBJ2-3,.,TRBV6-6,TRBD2,TGTGCCAGCAGTTACTCGCTAGCGGGGGGACGGCCCACAGATACGCAGTATTTT,CASSYSLAGGRPTDTQYF
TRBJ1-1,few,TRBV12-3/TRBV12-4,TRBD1,TGTGCCAGCACCTTCACAGGGGGGTACACTGAAGCTTTCTTT,CASTFTGGYTEAFF
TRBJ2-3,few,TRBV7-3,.,TGTGCCAGCAGCATGCGGAACCCAGATACGCAGTATTTT,CASSMRNPDTQYF
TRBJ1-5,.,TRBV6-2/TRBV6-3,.,TGTGCCAGCAGCCTCGACGGTAGCAATCAGCCCCAGCATTTT,CASSLDGSNQPQHF
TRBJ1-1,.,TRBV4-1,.,TGCGCCAGCAGCCGCAGTAGTCTCCCTGAAGCTTTCTTT,CASSRSSLPEAFF
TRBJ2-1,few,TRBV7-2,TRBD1,TGTGCCAGCAGCTTACGCTCTGACAGGGCTCATAATGAGCAGTTCTTC,CASSLRSDRAHNEQFF
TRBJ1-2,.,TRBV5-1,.,TGCGCCAGCAGCTTGAGTTTCGGGGACCGTGGCTACACCTTC,CASSLSFGDRGYTF
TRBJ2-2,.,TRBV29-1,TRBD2,TGCAGCGTTGAAGATCCGGCTAGCGGGAACACCGGGGAGCTGTTTTTT,CSVEDPASGNTGELFF
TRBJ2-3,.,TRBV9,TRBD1,TGTGCCAGCAGCTTGAATCCGGGACAGCTAACAGATACGCAGTATTTT,CASSLNPGQLTDTQYF
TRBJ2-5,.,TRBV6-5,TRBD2,TGTGCCAGCAGTTACACGAGACTAGCGGGGGGAAGGGAGACCCAGTACTTC,CASSYTRLAGGRETQYF
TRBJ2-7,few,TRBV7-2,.,TGTGCCAGCAGCTTAGTACGGACGGGGGAGCAGTACTTC,CASSLVRTGEQYF
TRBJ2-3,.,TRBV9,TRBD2,TGTGCCAGCAATGGCGGGAGACCCACAGATACGCAGTATTTT,CASNGGRPTDTQYF
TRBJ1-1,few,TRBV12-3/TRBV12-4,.,TGTGCCAGCAGGCCTACAGGTCTGAACACTGAAGCTTTCTTT,CASRPTGLNTEAFF
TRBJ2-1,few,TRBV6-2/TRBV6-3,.,TGTGCCAGCGGGACGACCGGCAGCTACAATGAGCAGTTCTTC,CASGTTGSYNEQFF
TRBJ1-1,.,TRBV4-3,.,TGCGCCAGCAGCCACACAATTATGAACACTGAAGCTTTCTTT,CASSHTIMNTEAFF
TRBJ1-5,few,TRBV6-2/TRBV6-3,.,TGTGCCAGCAGTTACTCTTCAGGGCAGAATCAGCCACAGCATTTT,CASSYSSGQNQPQHF
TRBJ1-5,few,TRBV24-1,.,TGTGCCACCAGTGATTTCAGGGGTCAGCCCCAGCATTTT,CATSDFRGQPQHF
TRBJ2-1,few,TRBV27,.,TGTGCCAGCAGTTTATCGAAGGGGAATGAGCAGTTCTTC,CASSLSKGNEQFF
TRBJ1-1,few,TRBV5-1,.,TGCGCCAGCAGCACGGAGGAAGGGCATGGCGCTGAAGCTTTCTTT,CASSTEEGHGAEAFF
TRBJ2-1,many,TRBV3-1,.,TGTGCCAGCAGCCAAGAACGGACCCTTTACAATGAGCAGTTCTTC,CASSQERTLYNEQFF
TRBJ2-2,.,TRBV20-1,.,TGCAGTGCTAGCGGGGGTCACGGGGAGCTGTTTTTT,CSASGGHGELFF
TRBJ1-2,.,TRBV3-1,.,TGTGCCAGCAGCCAACCTGGCTACTATGGCTACACCTTC,CASSQPGYYGYTF
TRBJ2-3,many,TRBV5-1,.,TGCGCCAGCAGCTTGGATGGGGATACGCAGTATTTT,CASSLDGDTQYF
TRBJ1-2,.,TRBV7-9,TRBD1,TGTGCCAGCAGCGAAGTCGACAGGGGACGAGGCTACACCTTC,CASSEVDRGRGYTF
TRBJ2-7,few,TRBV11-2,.,TGTGCCAGCAGCGGTGGGATGAGGAGCTACGAGCAGTACTTC,CASSGGMRSYEQYF
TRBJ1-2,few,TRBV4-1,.,TGCGCCAGCAGCCACCCCCTACGGGAGGGAGAGAACTATGGCTACACCTTC,CASSHPLREGENYGYTF
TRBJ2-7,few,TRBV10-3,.,TGTGCCATCAGTGGCGTAGCGGCCCCCTACGAGCAGTACTTC,CAISGVAAPYEQYF
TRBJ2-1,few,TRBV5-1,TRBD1,TGCGCCAGCAGCTTGGACAGGGGCAGGCAGTTCTTC,CASSLDRGRQFF
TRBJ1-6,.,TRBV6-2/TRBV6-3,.,TGTGCCAGCAGTAACAACAGGAATTCACCCCTCCACTTT,CASSNNRNSPLHF
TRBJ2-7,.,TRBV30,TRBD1,TGTGCCTGGAGTCGGAGCGGGACAGGGATACACGAGCAGTACTTC,CAWSRSGTGIHEQYF
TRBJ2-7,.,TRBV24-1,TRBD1,TGTGCCACCAGTGATTGGGACAGTAACTACGAGCAGTACTTC,CATSDWDSNYEQYF
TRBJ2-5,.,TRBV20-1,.,TGCAGTGCTAGATTACCCGTTGCAGGTAATCTGGAGACCCAGTACTTC,CSARLPVAGNLETQYF
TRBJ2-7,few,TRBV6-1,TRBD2,TGTGCCAGCAGGGGAGGGACTAGCGGGTTCCACGAGCAGTACTTC,CASRGGTSGFHEQYF
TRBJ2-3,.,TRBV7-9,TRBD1,TGTGCCAGCAGCTACACACAGGGGAGTACAGATACGCAGTATTTT,CASSYTQGSTDTQYF
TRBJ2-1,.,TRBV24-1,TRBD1,TGTGCCACCGCCGGGACAGCCGTCAATGAGCAGTTCTTC,CATAGTAVNEQFF
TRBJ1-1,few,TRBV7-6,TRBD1,TGTGCCAGCAGCCAGACAGGGCAAAACACTGAAGCTTTCTTT,CASSQTGQNTEAFF
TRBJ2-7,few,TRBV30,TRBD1,TGTGCCTGGAGTCAGGGGGCGACCAAGCAGTACTTC,CAWSQGATKQYF
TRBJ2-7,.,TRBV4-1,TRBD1,TGCGCCAGCAGCCAAGCCTCGGGACAGACCTACGAGCAGTACTTC,CASSQASGQTYEQYF
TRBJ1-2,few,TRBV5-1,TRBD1,TGCGCCAGCAGCCAAGCAGGGGGAAGCTACACCTTC,CASSQAGGSYTF
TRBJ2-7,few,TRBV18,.,TGTGCCAGCTCACCGGGACAAACCTCCTACGAGCAGTACTTC,CASSPGQTSYEQYF
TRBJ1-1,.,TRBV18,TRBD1,TGTGCCAGCTCAGCAGGGGGCCGAACTGAAGCTTTCTTT,CASSAGGRTEAFF
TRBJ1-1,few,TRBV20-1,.,TGCAGTGCTAGTCGGGGTGTTCGAAACACTGAAGCTTTCTTT,CSASRGVRNTEAFF
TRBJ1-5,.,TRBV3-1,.,TGTGCCAGCAGCCAATCAGGGAACAATCAGCCCCAGCATTTT,CASSQSGNNQPQHF
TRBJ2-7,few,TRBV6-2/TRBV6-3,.,TGTGCCAGCATTGGAGTGAGGGGGAGAACCTACGAGCAGTACTTC,CASIGVRGRTYEQYF
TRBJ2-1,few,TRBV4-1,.,TGCGCCAGCAGCCAAGTCCGGTCCAATGAGCAGTTCTTC,CASSQVRSNEQFF
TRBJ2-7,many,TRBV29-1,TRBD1,TGCAGCGTTCCCTCCCCGGGACAGGGATTCTACGAGCAGTACTTC,CSVPSPGQGFYEQYF
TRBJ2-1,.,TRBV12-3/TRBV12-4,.,TGTGCCAGCAGTTTGGACGGAGCTCCTTACAATGAGCAGTTCTTC,CASSLDGAPYNEQFF
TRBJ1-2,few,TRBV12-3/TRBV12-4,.,TGTGCCAGCAGTTTGGGCAGGGAGTTCGGCTACACCTTC,CASSLGREFGYTF
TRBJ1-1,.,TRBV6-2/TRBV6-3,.,TGTGCCAGCAGTTTACCGGGGGCGAACACTGAAGCTTTCTTT,CASSLPGANTEAFF
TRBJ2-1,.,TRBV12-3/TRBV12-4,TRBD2,TGTGCCAGCCGCTGGACTAGCGGGAGTGTAAATGAGCAGTTCTTC,CASRWTSGSVNEQFF
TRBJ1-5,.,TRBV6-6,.,TGTGCCATCAGGGGAGGACGGGGCAATCAGCCCCAGCATTTT,CAIRGGRGNQPQHF
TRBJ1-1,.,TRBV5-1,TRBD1,TGCGCCAGCAGCCCAGCTGCGAGGGGGCAAGGTGAAGCTTTCTTT,CASSPAARGQGEAFF
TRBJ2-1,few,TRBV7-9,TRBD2,TGTGCCAGCAGCTTAGCGTGGGGCGCGGGAGGCTACAATGAGCAGTTCTTC,CASSLAWGAGGYNEQFF
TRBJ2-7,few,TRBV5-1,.,TGCGCCAGCAGCAATCACGGAGAGAGAGACAAATTCCTGAGCTCCTACGAGCAGTACTTC,CASSNHGERDKFLSSYEQYF